This T cell receptor (beta chain) is drawn from a study of a mutant IDH1 vaccine in newly diagnosed glioma. At the level of the study: The study started vaccination 4-6 weeks after radiotherapy alone, or with temozolomide cycles. Patients previously underwent radiotherapy, temozolomide, or both, and most underwent both.

V lost 2 bases and J lost 2, with 9 bases in between. The CDR3 covers 14 residues. The germline gives CDR1 MNHEY, CDR2 SVGAGI. Generated by immunoSEQ multiplex PCR, the TCRdb table keeps only in-frame clones and is missing some. This table has tens of thousands of clones, 70% appearing once. Of note for this clone: Its antigen is undetermined.

Time point of the sample: week 11, during vaccination. Each dose of the vaccine consisted of 300 ug of mutant IDH1 20-mer peptide, with topical imiquimod. Tumors from donors were new WHO grade 3 or 4 IDH1-mutant astrocytomas with ATRX loss. Material: peripheral blood mononuclear cells (PBMCs), obtained from a glioma patient whose treatment included an IDH1 peptide vaccine. This TCR was sampled from a man between 18 and 35 years old with glioma. Some clones in this sample may be carry-over from other donors' samples. The chain employs TRBV6-5 and TRBJ1-1; D is undetermined. The CDR3 nucleotides are TGTGCCAGCAGTTACGCAGGAAGAAACACTGAAGCTTTCTTT. This sequence encodes CASSYAGRNTEAFF.